This is a list of T cell receptor beta chains from one sample in a study of blood T cell repertoires in COVID-19. The assay was immunoSEQ multiplex PCR, and TCRdb's table has in-frame clones only and misses some. This sample has 200,000 to 300,000 clones, with 65% to 90% found just once. Sequencing used peripheral blood. These receptors were taken from a man aged 25-40 years with active or convalescent COVID-19. Each CDR3 is given with its conserved first and last residue. Each record gives: clone size, V gene, D gene, CDR3 length, J gene, CDR3 DNA, CDR3 protein. D genes are given only for firm matches. Expanded clones are given a class, and other clones once, few, many or no size at all.

clone_size: NA; v_call: TRBV11-2; d_call: TRBD1; cdr3_length: 15; j_call: TRBJ2-3; cdr3_nt: TGTGCCAGCAGCGACGGGACAGGTGCCCCGGATACGCAGTATTTT; cdr3_aa: CASSDGTGAPDTQYF
clone_size: NA; v_call: TRBV9; d_call: TRBD1; cdr3_length: 15; j_call: TRBJ1-1; cdr3_nt: TGTGCCAGCAGCCCAGAGGACAGGAGTAACACTGAAGCTTTCTTT; cdr3_aa: CASSPEDRSNTEAFF
clone_size: NA; v_call: TRBV19; d_call: NA; cdr3_length: 11; j_call: TRBJ1-1; cdr3_nt: TGTGCCAGTATTTGGGCGACTGAAGCTTTCTTT; cdr3_aa: CASIWATEAFF
clone_size: few; v_call: TRBV4-1; d_call: TRBD2; cdr3_length: 17; j_call: TRBJ2-3; cdr3_nt: TGCGCCAGCAGCCAAGTTCCGATAGCGGGGGAAGGAGATACGCAGTATTTT; cdr3_aa: CASSQVPIAGEGDTQYF
clone_size: once; v_call: TRBV15; d_call: TRBD2; cdr3_length: 13; j_call: TRBJ2-7; cdr3_nt: TGTGCCACCAGCAGTAGCGGGAGCTACGAGCAGTACTTC; cdr3_aa: CATSSSGSYEQYF
clone_size: NA; v_call: TRBV18; d_call: TRBD2; cdr3_length: 15; j_call: TRBJ2-1; cdr3_nt: TGTGCCAGCTCACCGGTGGCTAGCGGAATCAATGAGCAGTTCTTC; cdr3_aa: CASSPVASGINEQFF
clone_size: NA; v_call: TRBV4-2; d_call: NA; cdr3_length: 13; j_call: TRBJ1-4; cdr3_nt: TGTGCCAGCGCCACTGCAACTAATGAAAAACTGTTTTTT; cdr3_aa: CASATATNEKLFF
clone_size: NA; v_call: TRBV6-5; d_call: NA; cdr3_length: 13; j_call: TRBJ1-5; cdr3_nt: TGTGCCAGCAAACTGACGGGTAATCAGCCCCAGCATTTT; cdr3_aa: CASKLTGNQPQHF
clone_size: NA; v_call: TRBV19; d_call: TRBD1; cdr3_length: 15; j_call: TRBJ2-2; cdr3_nt: TGTGCCAGTAGTCTAGGACAGGGGGCCACCGGGGAGCTGTTTTTT; cdr3_aa: CASSLGQGATGELFF
clone_size: NA; v_call: TRBV27; d_call: TRBD1; cdr3_length: 17; j_call: TRBJ1-4; cdr3_nt: TGTGCCAGCAGTCCCTGGACAGGGGGCATACTGGGTGAAAAACTGTTTTTT; cdr3_aa: CASSPWTGGILGEKLFF
clone_size: NA; v_call: TRBV10-3; d_call: TRBD1; cdr3_length: 14; j_call: TRBJ1-2; cdr3_nt: TGTGCCATCAGTTGGGACAGACGACCTAATGGCTACACCTTC; cdr3_aa: CAISWDRRPNGYTF
clone_size: NA; v_call: TRBV19; d_call: TRBD1; cdr3_length: 15; j_call: TRBJ1-5; cdr3_nt: TGTGCCAGTATTGGGACAGGGAAGAGCAATCAGCCCCAGCATTTT; cdr3_aa: CASIGTGKSNQPQHF
clone_size: NA; v_call: TRBV7-2; d_call: TRBD2; cdr3_length: 14; j_call: TRBJ2-1; cdr3_nt: TGTGCCAGCAGCTACCGACTAGCAACTCGAGAGCAGTTCTTC; cdr3_aa: CASSYRLATREQFF
clone_size: NA; v_call: TRBV4-1; d_call: NA; cdr3_length: 13; j_call: TRBJ2-5; cdr3_nt: TGCGCCAGCAGCCAAGGTCCCTCAGAGACCCAGTACTTC; cdr3_aa: CASSQGPSETQYF